The clone carrying this T cell receptor beta chain has a handful of counts. Germline V gene sequence: CDR1 SGHRS, CDR2 YFSETQ. V dropped 4 bases and J dropped 6; count of bases not matched to a gene: 5. The CDR3 sequence is 14 residues long. The data are from a study of blood T cell repertoires in COVID-19. Using immunoSEQ multiplex PCR, the repertoire was profiled, and TCRdb retains in-frame clones only, with some absent. Of some 190,000 clones in the sample, 76% are singletons; the top ten hold about 15%. The TCR sequence derives from a woman in her forties or fifties with acute COVID-19. Sequencing used PBMCs or T cells enriched from blood (not recorded which). The chain uses TRBV5-1 and TRBJ1-2; 11 bases are shared with TRBD1. The CDR3 bases are TGCGCCAGCAGCCCAGGACAGGGGGCAAATGGCTACACCTTC. This translates into CASSPGQGANGYTF.